These 24 T cell receptor beta chains share one sample of origin, sequenced in a study of radiotherapy plus CTLA-4 blockade in lung cancer. Generated by immunoSEQ multiplex PCR, the TCRdb table keeps only in-frame clones and is missing some. Found here are over 50,000 clones, approximately 79% of them singletons; the top ten hold roughly 3.2%. This specimen consisted of peripheral blood, obtained from a patient treated with radiotherapy plus ipilimumab. Every receptor here comes from a human donor with non-small cell lung cancer who had a partial response to radiotherapy plus ipilimumab.

The chain uses TRBV4-1 and TRBJ1-2, with D perhaps matching TRBD1 (5 bases). Germline loops: CDR1 MGHRA, CDR2 YSYEKL. Trimming cost V 0 bases and J 8 bases, with 13 bases left between them. CDR3 length: 14 residues. CDR3 DNA: TGCGCCAGCAGCCAAGAGGGGCTCCTTCCCGGCTACACCTTC. Translation gives CASSQEGLLPGYTF.

This clone came up once. The chain is built from TRBV11-3 and TRBJ1-1; D gene uncertain. Germline-derived CDR1 and CDR2 are SGHNT and YENEEA. This CDR3 contains 13 residues. The V and J ends lost 2 bases and 1 base respectively, with 5 bases between them. In DNA, the CDR3 is TGTGCCAGCAGCTTAAACGGGAACACTGAAGCTTTCTTT. It specifies CASSLNGNTEAFF.

This clone was seen a handful of times. This sequence joins TRBV9 and TRBJ1-4, with TRBD1 matching 9 bases. The germline gives CDR1 SGDLS, CDR2 YYNGEE. The CDR3 loop spans 16 amino acids. V lost 4 bases and J lost 6; bases outside the gene matches: 10. The CDR3 region is CASSLRTGGGDEKLFF. CDR3 nucleotide sequence: TGTGCCAGCAGCCTTAGAACAGGGGGCGGTGATGAAAAACTGTTTTTT.

The chain links TRBV4-2 to TRBJ2-3; maybe TRBD2 (5 bases). The germline CDR1 and CDR2 sequences are LGHNA and YNFKEQ. V gave up 1 base and J gave up 6 bases, with 11 bases separating them. There are 14 residues in the CDR3. The CDR3 nucleotides read TGTGCCAGCAGCCAAGGACGTAGCGAGGATACGCAGTATTTT. As protein: CASSQGRSEDTQYF.

The V call is TRBV18, the J call TRBJ2-7; D is unresolved. Germline V gene sequence: CDR1 KGHSH, CDR2 LQKENI. V was pared by 2 bases and J by 1 base, with 6 bases between. CDR3 length: 13 amino acids. CDR3 residues: CASSPDTSYEQYF. The CDR3, as DNA: TGTGCCAGCTCACCAGACACTTCCTACGAGCAGTACTTC. The complete variable domain, with remaining parts taken from reference TRBV18 and TRBJ2-7, reads NAGVMQNPRHLVRRRGQEARLRCSPMKGHSHVYWYRQLPEEGLKFMVYLQKENIIDESGMPKERFSAEFPKEGPSILRIQQVVRGDSAAYFCASSPDTSYEQYFGPGTRLTVT.

A few counts support this clone. The chain combines TRBV29-1 with TRBJ1-1, with a weak D call TRBD1 (5 bases). The CDR3 sequence is 14 residues long. Trimming stripped 4 bases from V and 0 bases from J, with 12 bases between. CDR1 and CDR2 (germline): SQVTM, ANQGSEA. This CDR3 reads CSVGVGAMNTEAFF. The DNA for the CDR3 is TGCAGCGTTGGAGTAGGGGCAATGAACACTGAAGCTTTCTTT.

The chain employs TRBV27 and TRBJ2-1, with 7 bases identical to TRBD2. The CDR3 totals 15 residues. Looked up from germline, CDR1 is MNHEY and CDR2 is SMNVEV (reference sequence). V lost 3 bases to trimming and J lost 3 bases; unmatched junction nucleotides: 5. CDR3 loop: CASSFVRGSYNEQFF. CDR3 coding DNA: TGTGCCAGCAGTTTTGTGCGGGGGAGCTACAATGAGCAGTTCTTC.

The rearrangement links TRBV15 to TRBJ1-5; tentatively, D is TRBD1 (6 bases). CDR3 size: 15 residues. Trimming removed 4 bases from V and 4 bases from J, with 14 bases in between. Per germline, CDR1 LNHNV and CDR2 YYDKDF (reference sequence). As DNA, the CDR3 is TGTGCCACCAGCACCCGGACAGCCCTTAATCAGCCCCAGCATTTT. This sequence encodes CATSTRTALNQPQHF.

The chain has TRBV19 and TRBJ2-4; D possibly corresponds to TRBD2 (5 bases). V was cut by 6 bases and J by 6 bases, with 9 bases left in between. The CDR3 loop spans 12 amino acids. Germline CDR1 and CDR2: LNHDA and SQIVND (reference sequence). CDR3 loop: CASSQGLNIQYF. The DNA of the CDR3 is TGTGCCAGTAGCCAAGGACTAAACATTCAGTACTTC.

This chain joins TRBV19 and TRBJ1-1, with 12 bases identical to TRBD1. The CDR3 length is 17 residues. CDR1 LNHDA and CDR2 SQIVND come from the germline V gene (reference sequence). The J segment lost 3 bases and the V segment lost 5 bases, leaving 10 bases of the junction unmatched. The CDR3 DNA is TGTGCCAGTAGTGGCCGGGACAGGGGGCTGCGGGACACTGAAGCTTTCTTT. Translated: CASSGRDRGLRDTEAFF.

The CDR3 bases are TGTGCCAGCACCTACGGGACAGGGATTGGCTACACCTTC. Amino acid sequence: CASTYGTGIGYTF. This chain joins TRBV28 and TRBJ1-2; TRBD1 matches 9 bases. The CDR3 length is 13 residues. Trimming took 7 bases from V and 7 from J; bases not matched to a gene: 7. CDR1 and CDR2 (germline): MDHEN, SYDVKM.

This clone is labeled medium-sized. The chain carries TRBV2 and TRBJ1-2; D uncertain. This CDR3 contains 14 residues. Per germline, CDR1 SNHLY and CDR2 FYNNEI. V was clipped by 2 bases and J by 4 bases, with 11 bases between them. CDR3 nucleotides: TGTGCCAGCAGTGAACAGCGTTCAACCTATGGCTACACCTTC. Encoded protein: CASSEQRSTYGYTF.

This clone was recorded only once. V gene TRBV11-3 combines with J gene TRBJ2-7; a weak D match, TRBD1 (5 bases). Looked up from germline, CDR1 is SGHNT and CDR2 is YENEEA. The CDR3 loop spans 17 amino acids. The V and J ends lost 0 bases and 2 bases respectively, with 17 bases between them. The DNA for the CDR3 is TGTGCCAGCAGCTTAGAACCCCACAGGCTCCTGGCCTACGAGCAGTACTTC. It is translated as CASSLEPHRLLAYEQYF.

This clone was seen a handful of times. The genes are TRBV28 and TRBJ1-2, with D possibly being TRBD1 (5 bases). The CDR3 covers 13 residues. CDR1 is MDHEN, CDR2 SYDVKM, per germline. V gave up 5 bases and J gave up 2 bases, with 9 bases separating them. CDR3 in DNA: TGTGCCAGCAGTGTGGGGGGGAACTATGGCTACACCTTC. Protein: CASSVGGNYGYTF.

Only a few counts were recorded for this clone. The V gene is TRBV27, the J gene TRBJ2-7; no reliable D call. This CDR3 spans 13 amino acids. V was pared by 3 bases and J by 3 bases, with 9 bases between. Germline V CDR1 and CDR2: MNHEY, SMNVEV (reference sequence). CDR3 bases: TGTGCCAGCAGTTTTGTAGTCGGCTACGAGCAGTACTTC. Translating gives CASSFVVGYEQYF.

V gene TRBV7-3 combines with J gene TRBJ2-7; TRBD2 matches 10 bases. This CDR3 has 14 amino acids. Germline trimming cut 5 bases from V and 6 bases from J; bases unmatched to any gene: 7. Germline V CDR1 and CDR2: SGHTA, FQGTGA. The CDR3 nucleotides read TGTGCCAGCAGCCCTCAGCGGGGGGGCTCCGAGCAGTACTTC. This sequence encodes CASSPQRGGSEQYF.

The rearrangement uses TRBV5-6 and TRBJ2-3, with 10 bases matching TRBD2. Germline V gene sequence: CDR1 SGHDT, CDR2 YYEEEE. V gave up 0 bases and J gave up 5 bases; unmatched junction bases: 6. The CDR3 has 16 amino acids. The CDR3 DNA is TGTGCCAGCAGCTTGGGAGCGGGGGGGCGGGGAGATACGCAGTATTTT. It translates to CASSLGAGGRGDTQYF.

The chain employs TRBV9 and TRBJ2-1; 7 bases line up with TRBD1. The CDR3 sequence is 14 residues long. The V gene's germline CDR1 is SGDLS and CDR2 YYNGEE. Trimming cost V 3 bases and J 5 bases; bases outside gene matches: 5. This chain's CDR3 is CASSAITGDNEQFF. In DNA form, the CDR3 reads TGTGCCAGCAGCGCAATTACAGGGGACAATGAGCAGTTCTTC. Using reference TRBV9 and TRBJ2-1 for the parts outside the CDR3, the full variable domain is DSGVTQTPKHLITATGQRVTLRCSPRSGDLSVYWYQQSLDQGLQFLIQYYNGEERAKGNILERFSAQQFPDLHSELNLSSLELGDSALYFCASSAITGDNEQFFGPGTRLTVL.

This clone was observed a few times. The gene calls are TRBV28 and TRBJ2-5, with 8 bases that match TRBD2. Trimming took 2 bases from V and 5 from J; bases not matched to a gene: 7. This CDR3 is built from 15 residues. Germline V gives CDR1 MDHEN, CDR2 SYDVKM. CDR3 loop: CASSLAGGGGETQYF. The CDR3 DNA is TGTGCCAGCAGTTTAGCGGGGGGAGGTGGGGAGACCCAGTACTTC.

The chain couples TRBV5-6 to TRBJ2-5; TRBD1 aligns across 8 bases. With the DNA end fitting TRBJ2-7 better, the J assignment may be wrong. The CDR3 sequence is 14 residues long. The germline V gene has CDR1 SGHDT and CDR2 YYEEEE. CDR3 sequence (DNA): TGTGCCAGCAGCTGGAGACAGGGGACTTACGAGCAGTACTTC. Amino acids: CASSWRQGTYEQYF.

The gene calls are TRBV4-2 and TRBJ2-5; 9 positions match TRBD2. The tail of the sequence fits TRBJ2-7 better, so the J call may be wrong. CDR1 and CDR2 (germline): LGHNA, YNFKEQ. The CDR3 extends over 16 amino acids. CDR3 bases: TGTGCCAGCAGCCAGGGTACCGGGACTAGCACCTACGAGCAGTACTTC. It specifies CASSQGTGTSTYEQYF.

In regard to this clone: Other DNA sequences in this specimen translate into the identical CDR3. This chain links TRBV28 with TRBJ1-4; 7 nucleotides agree with TRBD1. V was clipped by 3 bases and J by 6 bases; unmatched bases: 4. This CDR3 region has 14 residues. Germline CDR1 reads MDHEN; CDR2 reads SYDVKM. Here the CDR3 DNA reads TGTGCCAGCAGTTTGAGGCAGGGGGATGAAAAACTGTTTTTT. Encoded protein: CASSLRQGDEKLFF.

V usage is TRBV7-8 and J usage is TRBJ2-5, with TRBD1 matching 8 bases. The CDR3 length is 16 residues. Germline assignment: CDR1 SGHVS and CDR2 FQNEAQ. The V and J ends lost 5 bases and 4 bases, in that order; junction bases with no gene match: 12. The CDR3 here is CASSGGQGGGGETQYF. As DNA, the CDR3 is TGTGCCAGCAGCGGCGGACAGGGAGGAGGGGGAGAGACCCAGTACTTC.

This clone was seen a handful of times. The chain is built from TRBV25-1 and TRBJ2-1; D is perhaps TRBD1 (6 bases). V was pared by 6 bases and J by 8 bases, with 11 bases between. Germline CDR1 and CDR2: MGHDK and SYGVNS. The CDR3 totals 12 residues. This CDR3 reads CASRQGFHEQFF. CDR3 bases: TGTGCCAGCAGACAGGGTTTCCATGAGCAGTTCTTC. The whole variable domain, filled in from reference TRBV25-1 and TRBJ2-1, reads EADIYQTPRYLVIGTGKKITLECSQTMGHDKMYWYQQDPGMELHLIHYSYGVNSTEKGDLSSESTVSRIRTEHFPLTLESARPSHTSQYLCASRQGFHEQFFGPGTRLTVL.